The following is a TCR beta chain sequence with its context. This clone was observed a few times. The target of this receptor is not known. Per-nucleotide qualities are absent, and no much larger clonotype sits a single base away. TCRbeta CDR3 regions were amplified from genomic DNA by means of the immunoSEQ Assay, a bias-controlled multiplex PCR. In the original analysis: The number of nucleated cells in each sample was estimated by amplification of reference gene primers within the assay. Sequence reads were collapsed and filtered to measure the absolute abundance of every unique TCRbeta CDR3 rearrangement. For each sample, productive Simpson clonality was calculated as the square root of Simpson's diversity index across productive rearrangements. TCRdb's version of the immuneACCESS table is confined to in-frame rearrangements and falls short of the full clone set. An unresolved V gene accounts for under half of the shortfall where checked; the remainder is of unknown origin. That table supplies the V and J calls and clone size; D and trimming were determined from the DNA. This sample has hundreds of thousands of clones in its table, and roughly four fifths of those were observed once. The ten biggest clones cover around 7.5% of the sample.

V loses 4 bases at its end and J loses 3 bases; junction bases beyond the gene matches: 9. CDR1 and CDR2 were assigned from the germline V gene as SGHRS and YFSETQ. Measured from the cysteine to the phenylalanine, the CDR3 is 16 residues long. Just the 48-base CDR3 DNA is kept, in frame starting at base 1. This entry belongs to a study of blood T cell repertoires in COVID-19 (dated by TCRdb to between 2020 and 2021). About the study as a whole: Collaborator samples came from the United States, Italy and Spain and covered acute and convalescent phases of COVID-19. The prospective study material was composed of cDNA or gDNA derived from T cells, B-cell-depleted T cells, or PBMCs. The dataset comprised deeply sampled blood TCRbeta repertoires from subjects exposed to, actively infected with, or recovered from COVID-19. The repertoires were released in a freely available public database intended as a resource for research on the immune response to SARS-CoV-2. Samples were obtained from the ongoing ImmuneRACE study (first 160 participants) and from roughly 1,300 subjects provided by 6 global collaborators. A de-identified subject ID, COVID-19 status, age in years and sex were almost always included in the sample metadata. Where available, HLA class I and class II types were obtained from metadata supplied by the sample provider rather than from assay-based typing.

One collaborating source in Seattle enrolled patients during active infection and followed them longitudinally through the course of disease. Each collaborating institution followed its own protocols to collect whole blood in K2EDTA tubes. For TCRbeta analysis, collaborators shipped samples as frozen whole blood, isolated PBMCs, or DNA extracted from either of those sample types. The paper as a whole reports these results and caveats: The quantity of clinical and demographic metadata differed by source and by participant and was supplied without curation.

The sequenced material came from peripheral blood. The source of this sequence is a woman of 80 years or more with COVID-19, enrolled during active disease. This chain is built from TRBV5-1 and TRBJ2-7; the junction holds 11 bases that match TRBD2. The CDR3 sequence is CASSGAGTSGGYEQYF. At the DNA level, the sequence is TGCGCCAGCAGCGGCGCCGGGACTAGCGGTGGCTACGAGCAGTACTTC.